This entry concerns a single TCR beta chain. This sample was included in a study of cytomegalovirus exposure and HLA in healthy donors. Per germline, CDR1 MNHEY and CDR2 SVGAGI. The trim removed 5 bases at V and 6 bases at J, leaving 6 bases unmatched. This CDR3 has 15 residues. The protocol was immunoSEQ multiplex PCR, while the TCRdb copy is restricted to in-frame clones and leaves out a portion. This table has some 70,000 clones, about 85% appearing once. This receptor was obtained from a man aged 25 to 45 in good health and CMV-seronegative. Sequencing input: PBMCs. The rearrangement joins TRBV6-5 to TRBJ2-1; 11 nucleotides agree with TRBD2. In DNA form, the CDR3 reads TGTGCCAGCAGTAAGAGTCTAGCGGGGGGCAATGAGCAGTTCTTC. It yields the protein CASSKSLAGGNEQFF.